Following are 13 T cell receptor beta chains from one sample sequenced in a study of Graves' ophthalmopathy and Graves' hyperthyroidism. CDR3 regions of TCR beta were amplified from RNA transcripts. Investigators did first-round RT-PCR with HTBI primers, then second-round multiplex PCR. TCRdb processed the multiplex PCR reads anew with MiXCR; each CDR3 protein has one entry. The sample shows about 740,000 distinct CDR3 sequences, approximately 40% of them seen only once. Sequenced input: peripheral blood. These receptors were collected from an adult man with Graves' ophthalmopathy.

The chain uses TRBV20-1 and TRBJ2-7; 8 bases are a match to TRBD2. The germline gives CDR1 DFQATT, CDR2 SNEGSKA (reference sequence). V lost 6 bases, J lost 7 bases, and 14 bases stayed unmatched. The CDR3 spans 14 residues. The CDR3 here is CSAYDLSGSWEQYF. CDR3 nucleotides: TGCAGTGCCTACGATTTAAGCGGGAGCTGGGAGCAGTACTTC.

This clonotype turned up a few times. This chain connects TRBV28 to TRBJ2-7, with TRBD1 as a possible D gene (6 bases). Germline V gene data show CDR1 as MDHEN and CDR2 as SYDVKM. The ends were cut back, 2 bases at V and 2 bases at J, with 16 bases in the middle. The CDR3 loop spans 16 amino acids. Written as DNA, the CDR3 is TGTGCCAGCAGTTTAGCCACAGGGCCGCCGACCTACGAGCAGTACTTC. Translating gives CASSLATGPPTYEQYF.

A note on this clonotype: A clone one base away is much larger, so this may be a read error. This chain uses TRBV29-1 with TRBJ2-7; D possibly corresponds to TRBD1 (6 bases). CDR3 length equals 14 residues. The germline CDR1 and CDR2 sequences are SQVTM and ANQGSEA. CDR3 residues: CSAETGHQGYEQYF. The CDR3 DNA reads as TGCAGCGCTGAAACCGGTCACCAGGGGTACGAGCAGTACTTC.

The table lists this clonotype with a few counts. The chain is built from TRBV6-5 and TRBJ1-6, with D maybe TRBD1 (5 bases). Trimming pared 2 bases from V and 5 bases from J, leaving 16 bases between. The CDR3 runs 17 residues. The germline V gene has CDR1 MNHEY and CDR2 SVGAGI. The CDR3 nucleotides read TGTGCCAGCAGTTACCGTCGTCCCGACAGAGATAATTCACCCCTCCACTTT. Translation: CASSYRRPDRDNSPLHF.

This clonotype was seen at least ten times. The chain employs TRBV10-2 and TRBJ2-5; no firm D call. The V end lost 5 bases, the J end lost 4 bases, and 8 bases lay between the germline ends. Germline assignment: CDR1 WSHSY and CDR2 SAAADI. CDR3 length: 12 amino acids. CDR3 in DNA: TGCGCCAGCAGTAGAATGAGAGAGACCCAGTACTTC. Its protein product is CASSRMRETQYF.

Regarding this clonotype: This may arise from a read error, as a much more abundant clone is one base away. As DNA, the CDR3 is TGTGCCACCGGCGGGACAGGGGGCAAATTTTTCTTT. Protein product: CATGGTGGKFFF. V usage is TRBV24-1 and J usage is TRBJ1-1; 12 positions match TRBD1. CDR3 length: 12 residues. CDR1 is KGHDR, CDR2 SFDVKD, per germline. V lost 9 bases to trimming and J lost 13 bases; unmatched junction nucleotides: 8.

There are many counts of this clonotype. V and J are TRBV7-9 and TRBJ2-2, with 7 nucleotides matching TRBD1. Trimming removed 5 bases from V and 5 bases from J; junction bases left unmatched: 5. Germline V gives CDR1 SEHNR, CDR2 FQNEAQ (reference sequence). The length of the CDR3 is 14 residues. DNA for the CDR3: TGTGCCAGCAGCCTGACAGGGACGACCGGGGAGCTGTTTTTT. It codes for CASSLTGTTGELFF.

The chain joins TRBV10-2 to TRBJ1-6, with 7 bases fitting TRBD1. This CDR3 comprises 16 residues. J gave up 9 bases and V 4 bases, and 12 bases lay outside the gene matches. The germline V gene has CDR1 WSHSY and CDR2 SAAADI. The CDR3, as DNA: TGCGCCAGCAGTGCCCAGACAGGGACCGGTAGTTCACCCCTCCACTTT. This encodes CASSAQTGTGSSPLHF.

Many counts were recorded for this clonotype. The chain couples TRBV7-2 to TRBJ2-7; 11 bases are shared with TRBD2. With V trimmed by 0 bases and J by 2 bases, 3 bases remained unmatched. CDR3 length equals 16 residues. CDR1 and CDR2 (germline): SGHTA, FQGNSA. CDR3 coding DNA: TGTGCCAGCAGCTTAGCGGGGACTAGCGGAGCCTACGAGCAGTACTTC. Translated: CASSLAGTSGAYEQYF. Drawing the rest from reference TRBV7-2 and TRBJ2-7, the complete variable domain is GAGVSQSPSNKVTEKGKDVELRCDPISGHTALYWYRQSLGQGLEFLIYFQGNSAPDKSGLPSDRFSAERTGGSVSTLTIQRTQQEDSAVYLCASSLAGTSGAYEQYFGPGTRLTVT.

On this clonotype itself: This clone may be a read error of a much larger clone one base away. No conserved phenylalanine or tryptophan ends this CDR3, so it is likely a read error. This chain links TRBV20-1 with TRBJ1-2; 11 nucleotides align to TRBD1. Trimming took 0 bases from V and 6 from J; bases not matched to a gene: 3. Per the germline V gene, CDR1 is DFQATT and CDR2 is SNEGSKA (reference sequence). CDR3 size: 14 residues. CDR3 nucleotides: TGCAGTGCTAGAGATAAGGGACAGGGGGATGGCTACACCATC. Its translation is CSARDKGQGDGYTI.

In this sample, this clonotype turned up a few times. The gene calls are TRBV20-1 and TRBJ2-7; 9 bases map to TRBD2. Per germline, CDR1 DFQATT and CDR2 SNEGSKA (reference sequence). V shed 5 bases and J 6 bases; nucleotides not matched to a gene: 8. This CDR3 is built from 13 residues. CDR3 nucleotides: TGCAGTGCTCCACCGGGACTAGCAGTCGAGCAGTACTTC. Translation: CSAPPGLAVEQYF.

In its sample, this clonotype was seen many times. V usage is TRBV29-1 and J usage is TRBJ1-2; no clear D. Germline CDR1 SQVTM, CDR2 ANQGSEA. The V end lost 3 bases, the J end lost 1 base, and 3 bases lay between the germline ends. The CDR3 is made up of 11 amino acids. CDR3 coding DNA: TGCAGCGTTGACCTTAACTATGGCTACACCTTC. Translated, it gives CSVDLNYGYTF.

V is TRBV10-3 and J is TRBJ1-6; D is possibly TRBD1 (6 bases). Trimming cost V 10 bases and J 0 bases, with 10 bases left between them. Germline-derived CDR1 and CDR2 are ENHRY and SYGVKD. There are 14 residues in the CDR3. CDR3 amino acids: CATRQASYNSPLHF. In DNA form, the CDR3 reads TGTGCCACCCGACAGGCCTCCTATAATTCACCCCTCCACTTT.